Presented here are 18 T cell receptor beta chains from one specimen sequenced in a study of a mutant IDH1 vaccine in newly diagnosed glioma. Described time point: baseline, week 1 (first vaccination visit). Treatment of the sample: pre-vaccination baseline after standard-of-care therapy. Produced via immunoSEQ multiplex PCR; TCRdb's table is partial and in-frame only. The table lists around 99,000 clones, around four fifths of them singletons, with roughly 7% in the top ten. The starting material was PBMCs, obtained from a glioma patient treated with radiotherapy, temozolomide or both. Receptors originate from a man aged 40-50 years with glioma.

The V gene is TRBV5-1, the J gene TRBJ2-7, with 7 bases aligning to TRBD2. This CDR3 comprises 14 residues. In germline, CDR1 is SGHRS, CDR2 YFSETQ. The junction had 8 bases not matched to a gene; V was cut back by 2 bases and J by 6 bases. The CDR3 coding sequence is TGCGCCAGCAGCTTAGATGGGGGGGTTAGCGAGCAGTACTTC. Protein product: CASSLDGGVSEQYF. Variable domain in full (rest from reference TRBV5-1 and TRBJ2-7): KAGVTQTPRYLIKTRGQQVTLSCSPISGHRSVSWYQQTPGQGLQFLFEYFSETQRNKGNFPGRFSGRQFSNSRSEMNVSTLELGDSALYLCASSLDGGVSEQYFGPGTRLTVT.

This clone was detected only a few times. The chain carries TRBV7-8 and TRBJ1-3; 9 bases are shared with TRBD1. This CDR3 contains 18 residues. Trimming at V came to 7 bases and at J to 2 bases, leaving 15 bases not matched to a gene. Germline CDR1 is SGHVS and CDR2 is FQNEAQ. This chain's CDR3 is CASNRNPGQGRAGNTIYF. CDR3 coding DNA: TGTGCCAGCAACCGAAACCCGGGACAGGGTCGCGCTGGAAACACCATATATTTT.

The genes are TRBV7-2 and TRBJ2-7; D is unresolved. Germline CDR1 and CDR2: SGHTA and FQGNSA. CDR3 size: 14 residues. V lost 3 bases to trimming and J lost 7 bases, with 16 bases between them. The CDR3 nucleotides are TGTGCCAGCAGCTTCTCGCTAACGCAAGTTGAGCAGTACTTC. Amino acids: CASSFSLTQVEQYF.

The genes are TRBV5-8 and TRBJ1-5; D not certain. Germline assignment: CDR1 SGHTS and CDR2 YDEGEE. There are 13 residues in the CDR3. V lost 5 bases to trimming and J lost 6 bases, with 12 bases between them. In nucleotides, the CDR3 is TGTGCCAGCAGTCCGGTGGGATTTCAGCCCCAGCATTTT. Residues: CASSPVGFQPQHF.

This clone was detected a few times. The CDR3 DNA is TGTGCCAGCAGCAAACGACAGAACACTGAAGCTTTCTTT. Its protein product is CASSKRQNTEAFF. The genes are TRBV9 and TRBJ1-1, with unresolved D. The germline V and J ends were trimmed by 4 bases and 1 base, with 8 bases remaining between them. The germline V gene encodes CDR1 SGDLS and CDR2 YYNGEE. The CDR3 runs 13 residues.

The chain recombines TRBV29-1 with TRBJ2-1, with D hard to call. Germline CDR1 is SQVTM and CDR2 is ANQGSEA. V lost 0 bases and J 3 bases, leaving 12 bases between the germline ends. CDR3 length: 15 amino acids. CDR3: CSVEDPGGLYNEQFF. The CDR3 DNA sequence: TGCAGCGTTGAAGATCCGGGTGGGCTCTACAATGAGCAGTTCTTC.

J is TRBJ2-7 and V is TRBV5-1; D gene unclear. V was shortened by 2 bases and J by 0 bases, with 6 bases between the two germline ends. There are 13 residues in the CDR3. Germline CDR1 reads SGHRS; CDR2 reads YFSETQ. CDR3 DNA: TGCGCCAGCAGCTTTGGCAGCTCCTACGAGCAGTACTTC. It specifies CASSFGSSYEQYF.

This rearrangement joins TRBV5-1 to TRBJ1-2; TRBD1 agrees at 10 bases. The CDR3 spans 13 residues. V gave up 6 bases and J gave up 11 bases; unmatched junction bases: 10. CDR1 and CDR2 from the germline V gene are SGHRS and YFSETQ. Here the CDR3 DNA reads TGCGCCAGCAACCCGCGGGACAGGGGAGGATACACCTTC. Residues: CASNPRDRGGYTF.

This clone was seen a few times. The rearrangement joins TRBV9 to TRBJ2-1; 8 positions match TRBD2. The V gene end was trimmed by 3 bases and the J gene end by 6 bases; junction bases not matched to a gene: 11. In germline, CDR1 is SGDLS, CDR2 YYNGEE. The CDR3 contains 16 residues. The CDR3 region is CASSDPTSGRPNEQFF. For the CDR3, the DNA is TGTGCCAGCAGCGACCCAACTAGCGGAAGGCCCAATGAGCAGTTCTTC. Based on the CDR3 plus reference TRBV9 and TRBJ2-1, the full variable domain is DSGVTQTPKHLITATGQRVTLRCSPRSGDLSVYWYQQSLDQGLQFLIQYYNGEERAKGNILERFSAQQFPDLHSELNLSSLELGDSALYFCASSDPTSGRPNEQFFGPGTRLTVL.

Here the CDR3 reads CASSREGLYEQYF. The DNA of the CDR3 is TGTGCCAGCAGCAGGGAAGGGCTATACGAGCAGTACTTC. The V and J genes are TRBV25-1 and TRBJ2-7, with a weak D call TRBD1 (5 bases). Germline CDR1 reads MGHDK; CDR2 reads SYGVNS. V lost 6 bases, J lost 4 bases, and 13 bases lay in between. This CDR3 is built from 13 residues.

The chain combines TRBV19 with TRBJ1-3; no clear D. V lost 4 bases, J lost 0 bases, and 19 bases lay in between. Germline assignment: CDR1 LNHDA and CDR2 SQIVND (reference sequence). The CDR3 spans 18 residues. This CDR3 is CASSTSAQALSSGNTIYF. The CDR3 region has the DNA TGTGCCAGTAGTACTTCCGCCCAAGCCTTGAGCTCTGGAAACACCATATATTTT.

This clone was counted only a few times. V gene TRBV2 combines with J gene TRBJ2-5, with 7 bases aligning to TRBD1. Germline V gene sequence: CDR1 SNHLY, CDR2 FYNNEI. The junction had 4 bases not matched to a gene; V was cut back by 5 bases and J by 7 bases. The CDR3 consists of 12 residues. The CDR3 loop reads CASSRDSGTQYF. CDR3 DNA: TGTGCCAGCAGTCGGGACAGTGGGACCCAGTACTTC.

The rearrangement links TRBV27 to TRBJ1-2; D ambiguous. Deletions cut 4 bases from V and 9 bases from J, with 12 bases between. The V gene's germline CDR1 is MNHEY and CDR2 SMNVEV (reference sequence). The CDR3 contains 12 residues. The CDR3 DNA reads TGTGCCAGCAGTTCCGACTCGGACCGCTACACCTTC. As protein: CASSSDSDRYTF.

V gene TRBV4-3 combines with J gene TRBJ2-1, with TRBD2 matching over 10 bases. The ends lost 3 bases at V and 8 bases at J; junction bases unmatched: 10. CDR1 is LGHNA and CDR2 is YSLEER in the germline V gene. CDR3 size: 16 residues. CDR3 DNA sequence: TGCGCCAGCAGCCAGCTAAGCGGGAGGGCCGCTTATGAGCAGTTCTTC. Amino acid sequence: CASSQLSGRAAYEQFF.

The genes are TRBV5-4 and TRBJ2-3; D gene uncertain. V gave up 1 base and J gave up 1 base, with 10 bases separating them. Germline loops: CDR1 SGHNT, CDR2 YYREEE (reference sequence). This CDR3 is 15 amino acids long. The CDR3 sequence is CASSLSATGTDTQYF. CDR3 nucleotide sequence: TGTGCCAGCAGCTTGTCCGCGACTGGCACAGATACGCAGTATTTT.

This clone was detected only once. The rearrangement joins TRBV4-2 to TRBJ2-7; D is uncertain. V shed 4 bases and J shed 2 bases, with 21 bases lying between them. This CDR3 has 17 amino acids. From germline, CDR1 is LGHNA and CDR2 YNFKEQ. The CDR3 loop is CASSLLLTPPETYEQYF. The CDR3 region has the DNA TGTGCCAGCAGCCTACTTTTGACCCCTCCAGAAACCTACGAGCAGTACTTC.

The chain has TRBV27 and TRBJ2-2; D unresolved. CDR1 and CDR2 from the germline V gene are MNHEY and SMNVEV (reference sequence). There are 15 residues in the CDR3. Trimming took 6 bases from V and 0 from J, leaving 11 bases between them. The CDR3 DNA reads as TGTGCCAGCAGACCCCTCCTCGCGAACACCGGGGAGCTGTTTTTT. Its protein is CASRPLLANTGELFF.

The CDR3 bases are TGCGCCAGCAGCCAAGGGTTTGTCAGCATAGGCACTGAAGCTTTCTTT. Translating gives CASSQGFVSIGTEAFF. V and J are TRBV4-3 and TRBJ1-1; D gene uncertain. Germline V gives CDR1 LGHNA, CDR2 YSLEER. There are 16 residues in the CDR3. The V end was cut by 1 base, the J end by 4 bases, with 16 bases between.